The clone carrying this T cell receptor beta chain was seen a few times. The antigen is undetermined. Overall study results and limits: Tumor memory CD4+ T cell TCR gene usage was found to cluster with blood and lymph node memory CD4+ cells and with lymph node naive CD4+ cells. Greatest tumor Treg TCR overlap was with tumor naive CD4+ cells.

Semi-nested PCR with Nested Universal Primer A followed constant-region reverse priming of full-length variable regions. TCRdb redid the calling of the 5' RACE reads with MiXCR, one entry per CDR3 protein. This table has about 54,000 distinct CDR3 sequences, 17% appearing once. Naive CD4+ T cells were purified with Tregs depleted by CD25. This CDR3 is 15 amino acids long. Trimming pared 1 base from V and 6 bases from J, leaving 17 bases between. Per the germline V gene, CDR1 is SGHRS and CDR2 is YFSETQ. Material: naive CD4+ T cells sorted from blood. The subset denotes: naive CD4+ T cells, CD4+CD45RA+CD25-. The J gene is TRBJ2-7, the V gene TRBV5-1; TRBD1 might be the D (6 bases). The TCR comes from a female donor with breast cancer. CDR3 coding DNA: TGCGCCAGCAGCTTGCGTGCACAGTCAGGGGCCGAGCAGTACTTC. Its translation: CASSLRAQSGAEQYF.